Below are 18 T cell receptor beta chains sequenced from a single sample in a study of human T cells and chemical hapten exposure. TCRdb redid the calling of the RACE reads with MiXCR, one entry per CDR3 protein. The table includes under 65,000 distinct CDR3 sequences, roughly 9.5% detected once. Time point given: patch test 1, 2 weeks after DPC sensitization. As to treatment: therapeutic diphenylcyclopropenone sensitization with weekly scalp DPC. This material consisted of whole blood, taken in connection with sensitization to the hapten diphenylcyclopropenone (DPC). These receptors were collected from a woman aged 50 to 65 with alopecia areata. Some clones in this sample may be carry-over from other donors' samples.

This clonotype has ten or more counts. This sequence joins TRBV14 and TRBJ1-2; TRBD1 is a possible D gene (6 bases). Per the germline V gene, CDR1 is SGHDN and CDR2 is FVKESK. CDR3 size: 16 residues. The germline V and J ends were trimmed by 3 bases and 0 bases, with 14 bases remaining between them. CDR3 sequence (DNA): TGTGCCAGCAGCCACGGCGGGACATCAGCTAACTATGGCTACACCTTC. Translating gives CASSHGGTSANYGYTF.

This clonotype was seen many times. The chain has TRBV3-1 and TRBJ1-3, with D uncertain. The CDR3 is 15 residues long. The V gene's germline CDR1 is LGHDT and CDR2 YNNKEL (reference sequence). The V end lost 4 bases, the J end lost 5 bases, and 15 bases lay between the germline ends. The DNA of the CDR3 is TGTGCCAGCAGCCCTCAGGAGGGTGGTAGAAACACCATATATTTT. Its translation: CASSPQEGGRNTIYF.

In its sample, this clonotype was seen a few times. The genes are TRBV18 and TRBJ1-1, with TRBD1 matching over 9 bases. Per the germline V gene, CDR1 is KGHSH and CDR2 is LQKENI. The CDR3 runs to 13 residues. After removal of 7 bases from V and 4 bases from J, the junction contained 4 bases not matched to a gene. DNA of the CDR3: TGTGCCAGCTGTCCGGGACAGGGCACTGAAGCTTTCTTT. Residues: CASCPGQGTEAFF.

This clonotype came up many times. J is TRBJ2-7 and V is TRBV28, with D uncertain. CDR3 length: 13 residues. Germline V gene data show CDR1 as MDHEN and CDR2 as SYDVKM. V was clipped by 5 bases and J by 6 bases, with 14 bases between them. This chain's CDR3 is CASSPRRSSEQYF. In DNA, the CDR3 is TGTGCCAGCAGTCCCCGGCGGTCTTCCGAGCAGTACTTC.

In this sample, this clonotype turned up many times. V and J are TRBV19 and TRBJ2-1; 8 bases are a match to TRBD2. V lost 3 bases and J lost 6; bases outside the gene matches: 7. The CDR3 has 15 residues. CDR1 is LNHDA, CDR2 SQIVND, per germline (reference sequence). CDR3 DNA: TGTGCCAGTAGTATCGGAGCGGGAGAGCTCAATGAGCAGTTCTTC. It codes for CASSIGAGELNEQFF.

The gene calls are TRBV6-1 and TRBJ1-1; D is unresolved. CDR3 size: 13 residues. V was pared by 8 bases and J by 6 bases, with 16 bases between. The germline gives CDR1 MNHNS, CDR2 SASEGT. DNA for the CDR3: TGTGCCAGCTCATCCGGACGGACGGCTGAAGCTTTCTTT. Encoded protein: CASSSGRTAEAFF.

This clonotype was observed a handful of times. The rearrangement joins TRBV19 to TRBJ2-2; D assignment may be TRBD1 or TRBD2 (5 bases each). The CDR3 is 16 residues long. Germline-derived CDR1 and CDR2 are LNHDA and SQIVND (reference sequence). Trimming removed 7 bases from V and 6 bases from J, with 21 bases in between. CDR3 region: CASTQGRSFRAGELFF. CDR3 DNA sequence: TGTGCCAGTACCCAGGGACGCTCGTTTCGGGCCGGGGAGCTGTTTTTT.

This clonotype was observed a few times. The rearrangement links TRBV3-1 to TRBJ2-7; D unresolved. This CDR3 has 14 amino acids. Per the germline V gene, CDR1 is LGHDT and CDR2 is YNNKEL (reference sequence). V lost 3 bases, J lost 0 bases, and 9 bases lay in between. Here the CDR3 DNA reads TGTGCCAGCAGCCATTCGGGCGACTCCTACGAGCAGTACTTC. It is translated as CASSHSGDSYEQYF.

The chain employs TRBV20-1 and TRBJ2-5; 10 positions agree with TRBD2. Germline V gene data show CDR1 as DFQATT and CDR2 as SNEGSKA (reference sequence). The CDR3 runs to 16 residues. V lost 3 bases to trimming and J lost 1 base; unmatched junction nucleotides: 8. In DNA, the CDR3 is TGCAGTGCTAGGATTCGACTAGCGGGTATCCAAGAGACCCAGTACTTC. Residues: CSARIRLAGIQETQYF.

The table lists this clonotype with many counts. The V gene is TRBV20-1, the J gene TRBJ2-3, with 7 nucleotides matching TRBD2. V trimming: 7 bases; J trimming: 2 bases; junction bases outside the gene matches: 3. The CDR3 runs 12 residues. CDR1 is DFQATT, CDR2 SNEGSKA, per germline (reference sequence). Written as DNA, the CDR3 is TGCAGTGTGGGGGGGAACACAGATACGCAGTATTTT. It translates to CSVGGNTDTQYF.

In regard to this clonotype: Since a much larger clone is just one base distant, this may be a read error. The chain uses TRBV5-4 and TRBJ1-2; maybe TRBD1 (5 bases). The CDR3 has 13 amino acids. The germline V gene encodes CDR1 SGHNT and CDR2 YYREEE (reference sequence). The CDR3 spells CASTDQGYLGHTF. As DNA, the CDR3 is TGTGCCAGCACCGACCAGGGCTACCTTGGCCACACCTTC.

This chain uses TRBV3-1 with TRBJ2-1; 8 nucleotides align to TRBD2. CDR1 LGHDT and CDR2 YNNKEL come from the germline V gene (reference sequence). The V gene end was trimmed by 2 bases and the J gene end by 6 bases; junction bases not matched to a gene: 0. CDR3 length equals 13 residues. CDR3 sequence reads: CASSQLAGNEQFF. CDR3 coding DNA: TGTGCCAGCAGCCAACTAGCGGGCAATGAGCAGTTCTTC.

In its sample, this clonotype was seen many times. The chain combines TRBV19 with TRBJ2-1, with TRBD1 matching 8 bases. The CDR3 contains 15 residues. Germline loops: CDR1 LNHDA, CDR2 SQIVND (reference sequence). The V and J ends lost 3 bases and 6 bases, in that order; junction bases with no gene match: 7. The chain's CDR3 is CASSITGGPFNEQFF. CDR3 bases: TGTGCCAGTAGTATTACAGGGGGGCCCTTCAATGAGCAGTTCTTC.

This clonotype was recorded many times. The chain combines TRBV3-1 with TRBJ1-4, with unresolved D. CDR1 LGHDT and CDR2 YNNKEL come from the germline V gene (reference sequence). The CDR3 length is 17 residues. The V end lost 2 bases, the J end lost 7 bases, and 20 bases lay between the germline ends. Here the CDR3 reads CASSQSAFPGSAEKLFF. CDR3 in DNA: TGTGCCAGCAGCCAATCGGCTTTTCCCGGGTCCGCTGAAAAACTGTTTTTT.

This clonotype has ten or more counts. Here the CDR3 DNA reads TGCGCCAGCAGCTTGGATAGGGGTATGGAGCAGTTCTTC. Its translation is CASSLDRGMEQFF. The gene calls are TRBV5-1 and TRBJ2-1, with D possibly matching TRBD1 (5 bases). This CDR3 is built from 13 residues. Germline lookup yields CDR1 SGHRS and CDR2 YFSETQ. V shed 0 bases and J shed 10 bases, with 11 bases lying between them.

In its sample, this clonotype was seen many times. This chain uses TRBV6-1 with TRBJ2-3; 9 bases are a match to TRBD2. This CDR3 has 15 amino acids. V shed 6 bases, J shed 5 bases, and the junction held 9 bases outside the gene matches. Germline V gene data show CDR1 as MNHNS and CDR2 as SASEGT. CDR3 nucleotide sequence: TGTGCCAGCAGGATAATAGCGGGAGCGGGAGATACGCAGTATTTT. Amino acids: CASRIIAGAGDTQYF.

A note on this clonotype: The junction shows a germline mismatch at one end, possibly a read error. The V gene is TRBV5-5, the J gene TRBJ2-5, with 9 positions matching TRBD1. Germline CDR1 SGHKS, CDR2 YYEKEE (reference sequence). CDR3 length: 15 amino acids. The CDR3 sequence is CASSGGTGFQETRYF. In nucleotides, the CDR3 is TGTGCCAGCAGCGGGGGGACAGGGTTTCAAGAGACCCGGTACTTC.

This clonotype has at least ten counts. The chain links TRBV30 to TRBJ1-2; D is perhaps TRBD1 (5 bases). With 0 bases removed from V and 4 bases from J, the gap between germline ends came to 9 bases. Looked up from germline, CDR1 is GTSNPN and CDR2 is SVGIG (reference sequence). This CDR3 has 13 residues. The CDR3 loop is CAWSVGRVYGYTF. CDR3 sequence (DNA): TGTGCCTGGAGTGTAGGCAGGGTCTATGGCTACACCTTC.